Below, 3 T cell receptor beta chains from the same sample are listed, as sequenced in a study of T cells in Graves' hyperthyroidism and ophthalmopathy. The TCR beta CDR3 regions underwent amplification using RNA transcripts as the source. TCR CDR3 underwent first-round RT-PCR with the HTBI primer set. MiXCR, run by TCRdb on the multiplex PCR reads, gives a single entry per CDR3 protein. The table lists 35,000 to 45,000 distinct CDR3 sequences, around half of them singletons. Sequenced: blood. Receptors originate from a man aged 40-49 years with Graves' ophthalmopathy.

With respect to this clonotype: A much larger clone differs from this one at a single base, so this may be a read error. Lacking the conserved final phenylalanine or tryptophan, this CDR3 likely reflects a read error. This chain joins TRBV5-1 and TRBJ2-1; TRBD1 is a possible D gene (6 bases). CDR1 SGHRS and CDR2 YFSETQ come from the germline V gene. Trimming took 7 bases from V and 0 from J, leaving 14 bases between them. The CDR3 sequence is 15 residues long. The CDR3 loop reads CASRYVDSSYNEQFS. CDR3 bases: TGCGCCAGCCGCTACGTGGACAGCTCCTACAATGAGCAGTTCTCC.

The rearrangement uses TRBV6-6 and TRBJ1-2, with a weak D call TRBD1 (5 bases). This CDR3 contains 13 residues. Trimming removed 7 bases from V and 12 bases from J, with 21 bases in between. The V gene's germline CDR1 is MNHNY and CDR2 SVGAGI (reference sequence). The CDR3 DNA sequence: TGTGCCAGCAATAATCAGGGCAGCGCTGGAAACACCTTC. Translated: CASNNQGSAGNTF.

The CDR3 spells CASSELRANEQFF. The CDR3, as DNA: TGCGCCAGCAGTGAACTAAGGGCAAATGAGCAGTTCTTC. This chain uses TRBV10-2 with TRBJ2-1, with D unclear. Per germline, CDR1 WSHSY and CDR2 SAAADI. This CDR3 comprises 13 residues. Trimming shortened V by 3 bases and J by 7 bases, and 10 bases separated the two germline ends.